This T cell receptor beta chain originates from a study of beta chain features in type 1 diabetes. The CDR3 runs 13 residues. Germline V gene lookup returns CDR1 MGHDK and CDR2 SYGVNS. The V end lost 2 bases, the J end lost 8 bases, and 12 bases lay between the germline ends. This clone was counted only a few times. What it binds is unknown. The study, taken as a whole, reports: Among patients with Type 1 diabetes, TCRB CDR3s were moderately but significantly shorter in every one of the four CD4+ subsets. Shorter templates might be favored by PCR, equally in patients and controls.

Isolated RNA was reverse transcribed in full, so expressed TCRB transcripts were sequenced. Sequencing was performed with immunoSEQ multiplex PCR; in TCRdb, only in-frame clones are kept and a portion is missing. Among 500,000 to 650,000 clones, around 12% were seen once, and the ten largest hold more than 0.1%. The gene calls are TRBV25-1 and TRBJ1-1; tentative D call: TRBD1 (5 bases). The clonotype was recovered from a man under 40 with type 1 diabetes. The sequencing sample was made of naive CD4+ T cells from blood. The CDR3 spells CASSERRGEEAFF. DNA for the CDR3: TGTGCCAGCAGTGAAAGGCGGGGCGAAGAAGCTTTCTTT.